Listed below are T cell receptor beta chains from one sample, sequenced in a study of blood T cell repertoires in COVID-19. Some clones are missing from TCRdb's copy, which holds only in-frame ones; the method was immunoSEQ multiplex PCR. The repertoire holds about 220,000 clones, with roughly 89% as singletons. Specimen: PBMCs or T cells enriched from blood (not recorded which). The receptor source for this set is a man aged 25-45 years who had been exposed to COVID-19. CDR3s include the opening cysteine and the closing phenylalanine or tryptophan. The order of the fields is J gene, V gene, clone size, D gene, CDR3 DNA, CDR3 protein. A D gene is named only where the DNA matches it firmly. Expanded clones are given a class, and other clones once, few, many or no size at all.

TRBJ1-1 TRBV5-5 . . TGTGCCAGCAGCTTTGCAGGGGTGAACACTGAAGCTTTCTTT CASSFAGVNTEAFF
TRBJ2-7 TRBV7-9 . . TGTGCCAGCAGCTTAGTGGGGAGCCCCTACGAGCAGTACTTC CASSLVGSPYEQYF
TRBJ2-1 TRBV4-3 once . TGCGCCAGCAGCCAAGATCCCGACTACTCCTACAATGAGCAGTTCTTC CASSQDPDYSYNEQFF
TRBJ2-7 TRBV7-8 . . TGTGCCAGCAGCCTACTCGCCTACGAGCAGTACTTC CASSLLAYEQYF
TRBJ2-7 TRBV10-3 . . TGTGCCATCAGTGAGTCGTTGAGGGGGGGGTATGCCTACGAGCAGTACTTC CAISESLRGGYAYEQYF
TRBJ1-4 TRBV25-1 . . TGTGCCAGCAGTCTGACAGGAGAGCTTGGGAAACTGTTTTTT CASSLTGELGKLFF
TRBJ2-7 TRBV2 few . TGTGCCACAAAGTTCCAGGGGCCCCGCTACGAGCAGTACTTC CATKFQGPRYEQYF
TRBJ2-2 TRBV4-2 . . TGTGCCAGCAGCCAAGCCGGTAACACCGGGGAGCTGTTTTTT CASSQAGNTGELFF
TRBJ2-7 TRBV6-5 . TRBD2 TGTGCCAGCAGCCGGGGGGATGGGGGCTCCTACGAGCAGTACTTC CASSRGDGGSYEQYF
TRBJ2-3 TRBV6-4 . . TGTGCCAGCAGTGAGGGCCTCGAGACAGATACGCAGTATTTT CASSEGLETDTQYF
TRBJ1-1 TRBV10-3 . TRBD1 TGTGCCATCAGTGAGGCCTACAGGGGCAGGGACACTGAAGCTTTCTTT CAISEAYRGRDTEAFF